These 20 T cell receptor beta chains were sequenced from one sample in a study of beta chain features in type 1 diabetes. Expressed TCRB transcripts got sequenced, as all isolated RNA was reverse transcribed. Repertoires were generated with immunoSEQ multiplex PCR, while TCRdb's copy carries only in-frame clones and drops some. The sample has about 320,000 clones, roughly 15% seen once; the top ten hold about 6.7%. The sample taken for sequencing was central memory CD4+ T cells from blood. The receptors were sampled from a man between 25 and 39 years old in good health.

J is TRBJ2-1 and V is TRBV5-1; perhaps TRBD1 as D (6 bases). Deletions cut 0 bases from V and 15 bases from J, with 22 bases between. Germline V gene sequence: CDR1 SGHRS, CDR2 YFSETQ. The CDR3 is made up of 15 amino acids. CDR3 residues: CASSLAGQKGPPGFF. The CDR3 DNA follows: TGCGCCAGCAGCTTGGCCGGACAGAAAGGCCCCCCCGGGTTCTTC.

The chain uses TRBV30 and TRBJ2-3; D is unclear. This CDR3 comprises 13 residues. In germline, CDR1 is GTSNPN, CDR2 SVGIG (reference sequence). With 0 bases removed from V and 4 bases from J, the gap between germline ends came to 8 bases. The CDR3, as DNA: TGTGCCTGGAGTGTTCCTGGGGCAGATACGCAGTATTTT. Translated: CAWSVPGADTQYF.

This clone has just a few counts. The V gene is TRBV5-1, the J gene TRBJ1-2, with 7 bases identical to TRBD1. CDR1 SGHRS and CDR2 YFSETQ come from the germline V gene. There are 14 residues in the CDR3. Trimming took 4 bases from V and 7 from J; bases not matched to a gene: 10. CDR3 sequence (DNA): TGCGCCAGCAGCACCACGACAGGGTCGGGTGGCTACACCTTC. This encodes CASSTTTGSGGYTF.

The rearrangement joins TRBV6-1 to TRBJ1-2; D unresolved. With 6 bases removed from V and 8 bases from J, the gap between germline ends came to 16 bases. Per germline, CDR1 MNHNS and CDR2 SASEGT. The CDR3 runs to 13 residues. CDR3 protein: CASRPSATGGYTF. The DNA for the CDR3 is TGTGCCAGCAGGCCCAGCGCAACTGGAGGCTACACCTTC.

The rearrangement joins TRBV4-2 to TRBJ2-7; D perhaps matches TRBD1 (5 bases). This CDR3 contains 16 residues. Trimming shortened V by 5 bases and J by 1 base, and 18 bases separated the two germline ends. Germline assignment: CDR1 LGHNA and CDR2 YNFKEQ. The CDR3 nucleotides are TGTGCCAGCAGCTTGGAATTTGGACAAGGGTCCTACGAGCAGTACTTC. Amino acids: CASSLEFGQGSYEQYF.

The sample holds a few counts of this clone. The chain employs TRBV2 and TRBJ2-1; 9 nucleotides line up with TRBD2. Trimming cost V 6 bases and J 0 bases; bases outside gene matches: 15. CDR3 length: 19 amino acids. Germline assignment: CDR1 SNHLY and CDR2 FYNNEI. Here the CDR3 reads CASSGGSGRLESSYNEQFF. The CDR3 region has the DNA TGTGCCAGCAGCGGAGGGAGCGGGAGGCTCGAGAGCTCCTACAATGAGCAGTTCTTC.

The V gene is TRBV7-9, the J gene TRBJ2-1, with D possibly matching TRBD2 (5 bases). Deletions cut 7 bases from V and 5 bases from J, with 9 bases between. The germline V gene has CDR1 SEHNR and CDR2 FQNEAQ (reference sequence). The CDR3 consists of 12 residues. CDR3 bases: TGTGCCAGCATGGGGAGAGACAATGAGCAGTTCTTC. Amino acid sequence: CASMGRDNEQFF.

This chain uses TRBV14 with TRBJ2-7, with D maybe TRBD1 (5 bases). With 2 bases removed from V and 3 bases from J, the gap between germline ends came to 11 bases. Germline V lookup: CDR1 SGHDN, CDR2 FVKESK. The CDR3 contains 14 residues. This CDR3 is CASSQFIQGYEQYF. Here the CDR3 DNA reads TGTGCCAGCAGCCAATTTATCCAGGGCTACGAGCAGTACTTC.

The V and J genes are TRBV7-9 and TRBJ1-1, with D tentatively TRBD1 (6 bases). The CDR3 covers 12 residues. Trimming removed 5 bases at V and 8 bases at J, with 12 bases between. Germline CDR1 reads SEHNR; CDR2 reads FQNEAQ (reference sequence). The CDR3 sequence is CASSRDTREAFF. CDR3 sequence (DNA): TGTGCCAGCAGCAGGGACACTAGGGAAGCTTTCTTT.

CDR3 sequence reads: CSASGSYGYTF. CDR3 in DNA: TGCAGTGCTAGTGGCAGTTATGGCTACACCTTC. The chain combines TRBV20-1 with TRBJ1-2, with no clear D. The CDR3 runs 11 residues. V was shortened by 3 bases and J by 5 bases, with 7 bases between the two germline ends. Germline values: CDR1 DFQATT, CDR2 SNEGSKA (reference sequence).

With respect to this clone: Germline and junction disagree at one end, which may indicate a read error. The V call is TRBV4-1, the J call TRBJ1-2, with D hard to call. This CDR3 comprises 15 residues. Germline V gives CDR1 MGHRA, CDR2 YSYEKL. CDR3 coding DNA: TGTGCCAGCAGCCCGGGCGGGGAAGGAGGCTATGGCTACACCTTC. Its protein is CASSPGGEGGYGYTF.

This clone was counted between two and nine times. The chain links TRBV7-2 to TRBJ2-1, with D unclear. With 5 bases removed from V and 2 bases from J, the gap between germline ends came to 16 bases. CDR1 is SGHTA, CDR2 FQGNSA, per germline. The CDR3 consists of 16 residues. CDR3 nucleotide sequence: TGTGCCAGCAGCCCCCCCGGAACGCTTACCTACAATGAGCAGTTCTTC. Its translation: CASSPPGTLTYNEQFF.

The rearrangement links TRBV5-1 to TRBJ1-2; tentative D call: TRBD1 (6 bases). With 0 bases removed from V and 4 bases from J, the gap between germline ends came to 13 bases. CDR1 SGHRS and CDR2 YFSETQ come from the germline V gene. The CDR3 is made up of 15 amino acids. The chain's CDR3 is CASSLAGTPGYGYTF. CDR3 DNA sequence: TGCGCCAGCAGCTTGGCCGGGACACCCGGCTATGGCTACACCTTC.

This clone was observed a handful of times. This rearrangement joins TRBV5-1 to TRBJ2-1; 8 positions match TRBD2. The CDR3 is made up of 16 amino acids. V was clipped by 6 bases and J by 5 bases; unmatched bases: 13. The germline V gene has CDR1 SGHRS and CDR2 YFSETQ. CDR3 region: CASTVEGGGLHNEQFF. The CDR3 DNA reads TGCGCCAGCACAGTCGAGGGCGGGGGGCTCCACAATGAGCAGTTCTTC. The full variable domain, its missing parts supplied by reference TRBV5-1 and TRBJ2-1, is KAGVTQTPRYLIKTRGQQVTLSCSPISGHRSVSWYQQTPGQGLQFLFEYFSETQRNKGNFPGRFSGRQFSNSRSEMNVSTLELGDSALYLCASTVEGGGLHNEQFFGPGTRLTVL.

This clone was seen a handful of times. This chain connects TRBV5-1 to TRBJ2-7; D unresolved. Germline V CDR1 and CDR2: SGHRS, YFSETQ. The CDR3 consists of 12 residues. V lost 0 bases and J lost 5, with 6 bases in between. DNA for the CDR3: TGCGCCAGCAGCTTGGGCGCCGACGAGCAGTACTTC. Residues: CASSLGADEQYF.

This clone was observed a handful of times. The genes are TRBV6-1 and TRBJ1-3; no clear D. There are 14 residues in the CDR3. V was shortened by 5 bases and J by 0 bases, with 8 bases between the two germline ends. Germline V lookup: CDR1 MNHNS, CDR2 SASEGT. The CDR3 here is CASSWRASGNTIYF. The CDR3 DNA reads TGTGCCAGCAGTTGGAGGGCCTCTGGAAACACCATATATTTT.

This clone showed up just a few times. Other DNA sequences in this specimen translate into the identical CDR3. The V gene is TRBV12-5, the J gene TRBJ2-1; 7 bases agree with TRBD1. The CDR3 contains 13 residues. V trimming: 6 bases; J trimming: 3 bases; junction bases outside the gene matches: 2. CDR1 is LGHNT and CDR2 is FRNRAP in the germline V gene. This CDR3 is CASGRDSYNEQFF. The CDR3 DNA reads TGTGCTAGTGGCCGGGACAGCTACAATGAGCAGTTCTTC.

Only a few counts were recorded for this clone. Other DNA sequences in this sample translate to the same CDR3. The V gene is TRBV9, the J gene TRBJ2-2; D may be TRBD2 (5 bases). Germline CDR1 SGDLS, CDR2 YYNGEE. Trimming cost V 2 bases and J 0 bases, with 8 bases left between them. The CDR3 runs 15 residues. The CDR3 nucleotides are TGTGCCAGCAGCGTGGAGGCCTCGAACACCGGGGAGCTGTTTTTT. Its protein product is CASSVEASNTGELFF.

This clone was seen more than once but under ten times. J is TRBJ1-2 and V is TRBV25-1; D remains unclear. V dropped 4 bases and J dropped 2 bases, with 2 bases sitting between them. Germline V gene sequence: CDR1 MGHDK, CDR2 SYGVNS. The CDR3 length is 11 residues. The CDR3 protein is CASSANYGYTF. As DNA, the CDR3 is TGTGCCAGCAGTGCCAACTATGGCTACACCTTC.

This clone was seen more than once but under ten times. The chain has TRBV6-5 and TRBJ2-3; D possibly uses TRBD1 or TRBD2 (5 bases each). The CDR3 extends over 13 amino acids. Trimming took off 7 bases at V and 2 bases at J, with 10 bases between the two ends. The germline V gene encodes CDR1 MNHEY and CDR2 SVGAGI. CDR3 loop: CASKQDSTDTQYF. The CDR3, as DNA: TGTGCCAGCAAACAGGACTCCACAGATACGCAGTATTTT.